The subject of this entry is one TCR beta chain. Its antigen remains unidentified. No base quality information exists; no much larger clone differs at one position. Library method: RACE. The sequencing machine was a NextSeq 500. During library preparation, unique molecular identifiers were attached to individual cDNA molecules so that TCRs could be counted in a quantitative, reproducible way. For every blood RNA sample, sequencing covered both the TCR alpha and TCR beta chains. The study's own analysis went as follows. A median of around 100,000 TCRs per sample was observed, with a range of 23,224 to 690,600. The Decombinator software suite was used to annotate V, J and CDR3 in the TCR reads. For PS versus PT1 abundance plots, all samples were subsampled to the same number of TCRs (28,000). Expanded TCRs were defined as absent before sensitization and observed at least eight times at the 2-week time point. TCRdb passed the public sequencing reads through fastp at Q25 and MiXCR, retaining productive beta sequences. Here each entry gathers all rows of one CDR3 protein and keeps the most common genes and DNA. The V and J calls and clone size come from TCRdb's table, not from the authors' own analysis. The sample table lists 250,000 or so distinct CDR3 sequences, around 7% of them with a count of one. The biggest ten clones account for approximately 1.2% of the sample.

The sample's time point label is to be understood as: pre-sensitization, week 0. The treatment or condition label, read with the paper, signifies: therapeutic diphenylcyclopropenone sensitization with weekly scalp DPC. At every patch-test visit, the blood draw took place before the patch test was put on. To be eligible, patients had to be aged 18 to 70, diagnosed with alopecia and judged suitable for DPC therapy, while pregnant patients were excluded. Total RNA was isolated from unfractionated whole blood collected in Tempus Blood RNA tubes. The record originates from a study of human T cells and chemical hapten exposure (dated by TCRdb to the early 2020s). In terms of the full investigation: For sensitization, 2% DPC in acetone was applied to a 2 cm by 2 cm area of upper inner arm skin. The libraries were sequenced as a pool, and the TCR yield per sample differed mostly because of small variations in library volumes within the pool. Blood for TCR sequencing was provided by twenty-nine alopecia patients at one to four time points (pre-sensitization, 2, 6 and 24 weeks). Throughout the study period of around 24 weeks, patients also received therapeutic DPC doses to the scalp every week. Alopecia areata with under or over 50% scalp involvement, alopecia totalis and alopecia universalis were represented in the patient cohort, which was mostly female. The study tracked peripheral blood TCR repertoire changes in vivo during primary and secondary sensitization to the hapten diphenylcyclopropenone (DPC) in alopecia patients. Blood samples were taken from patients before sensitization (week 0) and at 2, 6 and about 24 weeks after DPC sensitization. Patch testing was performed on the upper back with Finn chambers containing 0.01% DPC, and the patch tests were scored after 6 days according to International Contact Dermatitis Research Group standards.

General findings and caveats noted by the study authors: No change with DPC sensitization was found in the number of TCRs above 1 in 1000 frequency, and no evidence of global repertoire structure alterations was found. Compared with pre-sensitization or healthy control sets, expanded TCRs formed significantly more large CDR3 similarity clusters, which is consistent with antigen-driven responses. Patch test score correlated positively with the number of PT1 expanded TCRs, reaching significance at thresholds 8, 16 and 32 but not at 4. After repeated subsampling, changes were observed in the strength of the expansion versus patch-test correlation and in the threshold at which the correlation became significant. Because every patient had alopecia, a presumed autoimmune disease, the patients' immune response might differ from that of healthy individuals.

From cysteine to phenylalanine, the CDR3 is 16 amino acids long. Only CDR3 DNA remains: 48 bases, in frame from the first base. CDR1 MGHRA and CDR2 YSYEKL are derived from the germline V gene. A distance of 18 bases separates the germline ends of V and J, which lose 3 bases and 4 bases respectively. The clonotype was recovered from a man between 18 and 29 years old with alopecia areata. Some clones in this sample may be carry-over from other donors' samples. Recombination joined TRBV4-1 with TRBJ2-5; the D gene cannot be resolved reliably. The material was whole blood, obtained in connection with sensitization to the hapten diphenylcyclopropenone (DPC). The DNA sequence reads TGCGCCAGCAGCCATCCTAGGGCCACCGCCGGAGAGACCCAGTACTTC. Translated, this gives CASSHPRATAGETQYF.